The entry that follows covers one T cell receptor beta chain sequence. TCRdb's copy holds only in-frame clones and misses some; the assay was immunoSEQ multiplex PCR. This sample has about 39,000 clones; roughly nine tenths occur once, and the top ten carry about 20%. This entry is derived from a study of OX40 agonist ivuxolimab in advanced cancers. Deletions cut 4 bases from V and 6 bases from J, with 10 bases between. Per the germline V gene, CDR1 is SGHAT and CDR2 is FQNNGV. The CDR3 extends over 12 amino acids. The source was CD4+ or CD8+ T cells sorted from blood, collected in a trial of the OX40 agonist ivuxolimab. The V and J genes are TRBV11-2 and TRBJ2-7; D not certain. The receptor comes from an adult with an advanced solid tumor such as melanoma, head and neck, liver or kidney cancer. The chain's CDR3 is CASSSLALEQYF. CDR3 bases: TGTGCCAGCAGCTCCCTCGCACTCGAGCAGTACTTC. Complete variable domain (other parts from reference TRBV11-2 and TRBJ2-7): EAGVAQSPRYKIIEKRQSVAFWCNPISGHATLYWYQQILGQGPKLLIQFQNNGVVDDSQLPKDRFSAERLKGVDSTLKIQPAKLEDSAVYLCASSSLALEQYFGPGTRLTVT.